Sequencing of this T cell receptor beta chain was carried out in a study of blood T cell repertoires in COVID-19. Seattle's enrolled individuals joined amid active infection and were then monitored longitudinally. The count of this clone is one. Germline V gene sequence: CDR1 ENHRY, CDR2 SYGVKD. The CDR3 covers 14 residues. V was pared by 6 bases and J by 8 bases, with 5 bases of the junction left unmatched. Sequencing used immunoSEQ multiplex PCR; TCRdb keeps in-frame clones, though not all of them. The sample contains about 130,000 clones, about 74% of which appear only once. The chain uses TRBV10-3 and TRBJ1-6, with 9 bases identical to TRBD1. This sequence was found in a man at least 80 years old with COVID-19, enrolled during active disease. The sequencing input was peripheral blood. The CDR3 DNA sequence: TGTGCCATCAGGGGGACAGGGATGCATTCACCCCTCCACTTT. Protein sequence: CAIRGTGMHSPLHF.